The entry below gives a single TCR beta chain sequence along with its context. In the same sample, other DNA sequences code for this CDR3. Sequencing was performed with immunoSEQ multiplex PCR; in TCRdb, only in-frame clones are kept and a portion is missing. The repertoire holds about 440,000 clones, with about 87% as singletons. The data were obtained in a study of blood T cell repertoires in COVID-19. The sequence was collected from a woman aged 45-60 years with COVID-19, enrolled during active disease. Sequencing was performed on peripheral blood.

CDR3 region: CASSYPGNYGYTF. The CDR3 nucleotides read TGTGCCAGCAGTTATCCAGGGAACTATGGCTACACCTTC. V usage is TRBV6-6 and J usage is TRBJ1-2; the D gene is possibly TRBD1 (5 bases). The ends were cut back, 3 bases at V and 2 bases at J, with 7 bases in the middle. CDR1 and CDR2 from the germline V gene are MNHNY and SVGAGI (reference sequence). The CDR3 has 13 residues.